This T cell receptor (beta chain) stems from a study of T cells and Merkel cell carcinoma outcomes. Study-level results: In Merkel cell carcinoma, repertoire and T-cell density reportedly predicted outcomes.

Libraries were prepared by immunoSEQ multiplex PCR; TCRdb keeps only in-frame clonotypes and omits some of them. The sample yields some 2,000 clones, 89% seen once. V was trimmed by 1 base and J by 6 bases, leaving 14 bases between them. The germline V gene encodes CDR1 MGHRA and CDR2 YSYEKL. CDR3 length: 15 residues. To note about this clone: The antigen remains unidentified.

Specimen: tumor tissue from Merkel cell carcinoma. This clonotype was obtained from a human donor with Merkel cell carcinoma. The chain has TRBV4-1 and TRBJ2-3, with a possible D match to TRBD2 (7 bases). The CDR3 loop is CASSQVPGGADTQYF. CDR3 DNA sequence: TGCGCCAGCAGCCAAGTTCCGGGGGGCGCGGATACGCAGTATTTT.